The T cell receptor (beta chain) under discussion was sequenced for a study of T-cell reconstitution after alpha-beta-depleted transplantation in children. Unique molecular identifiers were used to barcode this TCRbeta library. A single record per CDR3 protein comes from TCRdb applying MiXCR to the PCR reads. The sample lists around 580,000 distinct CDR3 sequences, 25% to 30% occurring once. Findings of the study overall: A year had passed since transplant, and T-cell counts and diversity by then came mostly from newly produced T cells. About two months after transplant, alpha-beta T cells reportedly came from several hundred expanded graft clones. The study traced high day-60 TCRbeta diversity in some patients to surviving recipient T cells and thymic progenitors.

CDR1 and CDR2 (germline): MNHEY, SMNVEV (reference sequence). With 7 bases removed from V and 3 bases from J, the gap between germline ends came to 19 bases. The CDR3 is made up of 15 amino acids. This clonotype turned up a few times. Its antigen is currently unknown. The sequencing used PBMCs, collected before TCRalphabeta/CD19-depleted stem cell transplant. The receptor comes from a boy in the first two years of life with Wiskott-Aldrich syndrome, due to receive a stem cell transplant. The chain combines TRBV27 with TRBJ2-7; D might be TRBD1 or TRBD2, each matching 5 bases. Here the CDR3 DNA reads TGTGCCAGCACCTTCTGGCTAGGGACCGGCTACGAGCAGTACTTC. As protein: CASTFWLGTGYEQYF.